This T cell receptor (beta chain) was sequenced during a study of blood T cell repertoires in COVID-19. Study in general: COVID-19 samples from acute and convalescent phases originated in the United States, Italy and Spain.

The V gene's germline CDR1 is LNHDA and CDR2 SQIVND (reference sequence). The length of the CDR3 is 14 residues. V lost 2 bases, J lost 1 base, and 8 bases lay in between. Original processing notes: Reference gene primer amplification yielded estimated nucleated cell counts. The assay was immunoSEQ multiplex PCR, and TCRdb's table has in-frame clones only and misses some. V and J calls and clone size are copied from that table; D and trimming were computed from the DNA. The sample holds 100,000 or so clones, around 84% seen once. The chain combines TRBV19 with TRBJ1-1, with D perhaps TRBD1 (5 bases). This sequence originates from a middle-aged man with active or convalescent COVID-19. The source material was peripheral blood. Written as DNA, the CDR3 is TGTGCCAGTAGTATAAGACAGCAGAACACTGAAGCTTTCTTT. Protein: CASSIRQQNTEAFF.